The 13 T cell receptor beta chains given below trace back to one sample, sequenced in a study of T-cell reconstitution after alpha-beta-depleted transplantation in children. Construction of the TCRbeta library involved unique molecular identifiers. TCRdb re-called the PCR reads with MiXCR, one entry per CDR3 protein. The sample lists around 420,000 distinct CDR3 sequences, around 15% seen once, with around 30% in the top ten. The material sequenced was PBMCs, mostly from graft donor cells, taken 360 days after TCRalphabeta/CD19-depleted stem cell transplant. Receptors were obtained from a boy under three years old who had a stem cell transplant for Wiskott-Aldrich syndrome, so the T cells may come from the graft donor.

This clonotype has a handful of counts. The CDR3 DNA sequence: TGTGCCAGCAGTAAGAAGTATAGCACTGAAGCTTTCTTT. Translated: CASSKKYSTEAFF. The chain links TRBV12-3 or TRBV12-4 to TRBJ1-1; D is unresolved. The CDR3 runs to 13 residues. Between the trimmed V and J ends, which lost 5 bases and 4 bases, there was a span of 11 bases.

The chain is built from TRBV29-1 and TRBJ1-1, with D maybe TRBD1 (5 bases). CDR1 and CDR2 from the germline V gene are SQVTM and ANQGSEA. This CDR3 has 15 amino acids. V lost 2 bases to trimming and J lost 1 base, with 14 bases between them. CDR3 bases: TGCAGCGTTGAACCTCCGACAGCTCCGAACACTGAAGCTTTCTTT. Its protein product is CSVEPPTAPNTEAFF.

This chain joins TRBV7-9 and TRBJ1-1; unclear D gene. Germline assignment: CDR1 SEHNR and CDR2 FQNEAQ (reference sequence). This CDR3 has 15 amino acids. Trimming shortened V by 0 bases and J by 2 bases, and 10 bases separated the two germline ends. CDR3 DNA: TGTGCCAGCAGCTTAGCAGGGTCGAAAAACACTGAAGCTTTCTTT. This codes for CASSLAGSKNTEAFF.

The chain joins TRBV7-6 to TRBJ2-1; D perhaps matches TRBD2 (5 bases). The ends were cut back, 5 bases at V and 0 bases at J, with 11 bases in the middle. In germline, CDR1 is SGHVS, CDR2 FNYEAQ. The CDR3 is 15 residues long. CDR3 nucleotide sequence: TGTGCCAGCAGCCTTAGCGCGAGCTCCTACAATGAGCAGTTCTTC. This codes for CASSLSASSYNEQFF.

The rearrangement uses TRBV20-1 and TRBJ2-7; a possible D gene is TRBD2 (6 bases). In germline, CDR1 is DFQATT, CDR2 SNEGSKA (reference sequence). This CDR3 is 15 amino acids long. Trimming cost V 4 bases and J 0 bases, with 16 bases left between them. The CDR3 nucleotides read TGCAGTGCTAAAGGGCCCGGAGGGGTCTCCTACGAGCAGTACTTC. This sequence encodes CSAKGPGGVSYEQYF.

The chain has TRBV20-1 and TRBJ2-3; no firm D call. Germline loops: CDR1 DFQATT, CDR2 SNEGSKA (reference sequence). V lost 2 bases and J lost 2, with 14 bases in between. The CDR3 spans 15 residues. The DNA of the CDR3 is TGCAGTGCTAGACCCGGTCCTAGGATCACAGATACGCAGTATTTT. Translation gives CSARPGPRITDTQYF.

The V call is TRBV3-1, the J call TRBJ2-2; D is tentatively TRBD1 or TRBD2 (6 bases each). CDR1 and CDR2 (germline): LGHDT, YNNKEL (reference sequence). The CDR3 contains 17 residues. The CDR3 region is CTFSRRRGMSTTGELFF. CDR3 DNA: TGTACCTTCTCTCGCCGGAGGGGGATGAGTACCACCGGGGAGCTGTTTTTT. The full variable domain, completed using reference TRBV3-1 and TRBJ2-2, is DTAVSQTPKYLVTQMGNDKSIKCEQNLGHDTMYWYKQDSKKFLKIMFSYNNKELIINETVPNRFSPKSPDKAHLNLHINSLELGDSAVYFCTFSRRRGMSTTGELFFGEGSRLTVL.

The chain has TRBV29-1 and TRBJ2-7; 11 bases line up with TRBD2. Germline V gene sequence: CDR1 SQVTM, CDR2 ANQGSEA. The trim removed 3 bases at V and 7 bases at J, leaving 8 bases unmatched. This CDR3 region has 14 residues. The DNA for the CDR3 is TGCAGCGTTGAGGGGACTAGCGGACCCAGGGAGCAGTACTTC. Amino acid sequence: CSVEGTSGPREQYF.

This clonotype was seen only a few times. V usage is TRBV29-1 and J usage is TRBJ2-5; 7 bases line up with TRBD1. The CDR3 sequence is 12 residues long. Germline CDR1 is SQVTM and CDR2 is ANQGSEA. V was clipped by 5 bases and J by 4 bases; unmatched bases: 4. CDR3 sequence (DNA): TGCAGCGTTTCCCGGGACAGAGAGACCCAGTACTTC. This gives the protein CSVSRDRETQYF.

Only a few counts were recorded for this clonotype. V and J are TRBV28 and TRBJ2-2, with D perhaps matching TRBD1 (6 bases). Germline CDR1 MDHEN, CDR2 SYDVKM. V was pared by 6 bases and J by 1 base, with 12 bases between. The CDR3 totals 15 residues. The CDR3 sequence is CASSRTGRNTGELFF. The CDR3 bases are TGTGCCAGCAGCCGTACAGGGAGGAACACCGGGGAGCTGTTTTTT.

The chain combines TRBV6-1 with TRBJ1-1; D gene unclear. V lost 6 bases, J lost 1 base, and 9 bases lay in between. This CDR3 contains 13 residues. Per germline, CDR1 MNHNS and CDR2 SASEGT. The CDR3 reads CASRKTKNTEAFF. CDR3 DNA sequence: TGTGCCAGCAGGAAAACAAAGAACACTGAAGCTTTCTTT.

This sequence joins TRBV5-1 and TRBJ2-3; 12 bases line up with TRBD2. V gave up 4 bases and J gave up 4 bases; unmatched junction bases: 4. The germline V gene encodes CDR1 SGHRS and CDR2 YFSETQ. The CDR3 runs to 15 residues. The CDR3 region has the DNA TGCGCCAGCAGCGTACTAGCGGGAGGCGCAGATACGCAGTATTTT. This gives the protein CASSVLAGGADTQYF.

This chain connects TRBV19 to TRBJ2-1; D is perhaps TRBD1 or TRBD2 (5 bases each). V was clipped by 0 bases and J by 4 bases, with 10 bases between them. Germline CDR1 and CDR2: LNHDA and SQIVND (reference sequence). This CDR3 comprises 15 residues. The CDR3 nucleotides are TGTGCCAGTAGTATAGATCGGGGACGGTACAATGAGCAGTTCTTC. This gives the protein CASSIDRGRYNEQFF.